This T cell receptor beta chain came from a study of cytomegalovirus exposure and HLA in healthy donors. Overall study results and limits: According to an earlier analysis, most TCR beta V segments yielded productive rearrangements about 90% or about 30% of the time.

The study ran its PCR with 60 Vbeta and 13 Jbeta primers. TCRdb's table, derived via immunoSEQ multiplex PCR, lists solely in-frame clones and lacks some. Seen here are more than 80,000 clones, around 75% observed once, and the top ten hold 2.8%. About this clone: Its specificity is unknown.

Trimming removed 3 bases at V and 3 bases at J, with 9 bases between. The CDR3 contains 13 residues. Germline values: CDR1 SNHLY, CDR2 FYNNEI. This TCR was recovered from a female donor in good health and CMV-seronegative. This sequence joins TRBV2 and TRBJ2-7; no reliable D call. Sequenced material: PBMCs. CDR3 nucleotide sequence: TGTGCCAGCAGTGACACTCCTATCTACGAGCAGTACTTC. Protein product: CASSDTPIYEQYF.